This entry lists 14 T cell receptor beta chains sequenced from one sample in a study of T-cell reconstitution after alpha-beta-depleted transplantation in children. Using unique molecular identifiers, the investigators prepared the TCRbeta library. TCRdb independently ran MiXCR on the PCR reads; one entry per CDR3 protein. Of hundreds of thousands of distinct CDR3 sequences in the sample, around 17% were seen once. The sequences come from PBMCs from the stem cell graft donor, collected from the stem cell graft. The receptors derive from a human donor who donated a stem cell graft to a child with acute myeloid leukemia.

This clonotype showed up many times. This chain uses TRBV5-6 with TRBJ2-2, with D possibly matching TRBD2 (6 bases). Germline-derived CDR1 and CDR2 are SGHDT and YYEEEE. Trimming removed 4 bases from V and 10 bases from J, with 23 bases in between. The CDR3 sequence is 16 residues long. The CDR3 bases are TGTGCCAGCAGCCCCCCTGGGAGGATGGCGAAGGAGGAGCTGTTTTTT. Its translation is CASSPPGRMAKEELFF.

This clonotype has just a few counts. The chain employs TRBV28 and TRBJ1-1, with D possibly being TRBD1 (5 bases). The V end was cut by 6 bases, the J end by 5 bases, with 13 bases between. The CDR3 runs 13 residues. Germline assignment: CDR1 MDHEN and CDR2 SYDVKM. The chain's CDR3 is CASSPAGRTEAFF. DNA for the CDR3: TGTGCCAGCAGCCCCGCAGGGAGGACTGAAGCTTTCTTT.

This clonotype has only a few counts. V and J are TRBV7-2 and TRBJ2-7, with 10 nucleotides matching TRBD2. Trimming cost V 0 bases and J 2 bases; bases outside gene matches: 10. This CDR3 spans 18 amino acids. Germline CDR1 and CDR2: SGHTA and FQGNSA. This CDR3 reads CASSLASSGGQLAYEQYF. Here the CDR3 DNA reads TGTGCCAGCAGCTTAGCGAGTAGCGGGGGGCAACTCGCCTACGAGCAGTACTTC.

The V call is TRBV7-2, the J call TRBJ1-2; 7 bases fit TRBD1. The J segment lost 5 bases and the V segment lost 5 bases, leaving 11 bases of the junction unmatched. The CDR3 totals 15 residues. CDR1 SGHTA and CDR2 FQGNSA come from the germline V gene. In nucleotides, the CDR3 is TGTGCCAGCAGCCTCGGACAGGCGCGAGAGTATGGCTACACCTTC. The encoded protein is CASSLGQAREYGYTF.

This clonotype was picked up many times. The CDR3 protein is CASKRAETGGPYGYTF. The CDR3 nucleotides read TGTGCCAGCAAGCGGGCCGAGACAGGGGGTCCTTATGGCTACACCTTC. J is TRBJ1-2 and V is TRBV6-5; 9 bases agree with TRBD1. The CDR3 has 16 residues. Losses at the gene ends were 7 bases for V and 5 bases for J; bases not matched to a gene: 14. Germline V gene sequence: CDR1 MNHEY, CDR2 SVGAGI.

This clonotype was observed a handful of times. The chain links TRBV25-1 to TRBJ2-1; TRBD1 aligns across 8 bases. After removal of 4 bases from V and 2 bases from J, the junction contained 4 bases not matched to a gene. Germline V gene lookup returns CDR1 MGHDK and CDR2 SYGVNS. The CDR3 has 15 amino acids. DNA of the CDR3: TGTGCCAGCAGTGGGGGACAGGTTCCCTACAATGAGCAGTTCTTC. This encodes CASSGGQVPYNEQFF.

In the case of this clonotype: A clone one base away is much larger, so this may be a read error. The CDR3 is CSARGERYTEAFF. The CDR3 DNA is TGCAGTGCTAGAGGTGAACGTTACACTGAAGCTTTCTTT. The V call is TRBV20-1, the J call TRBJ1-1; the D is unclear. Germline lookup yields CDR1 DFQATT and CDR2 SNEGSKA (reference sequence). The V and J ends lost 1 base and 3 bases respectively, with 9 bases between them. CDR3 length: 13 residues.

In DNA form, the CDR3 reads TGTGCCACCAGCAGAGGACAGGGGGGAGCCAAAAACATTCAGTACTTC. Translating gives CATSRGQGGAKNIQYF. The rearrangement uses TRBV15 and TRBJ2-4, with 9 bases that match TRBD1. CDR1 and CDR2 from the germline V gene are LNHNV and YYDKDF (reference sequence). This CDR3 has 16 residues. V dropped 1 base and J dropped 0; count of bases not matched to a gene: 1.

The chain recombines TRBV13 with TRBJ1-2, with D tentatively TRBD1 (5 bases). V was pared by 1 base and J by 1 base, with 10 bases between. Per the germline V gene, CDR1 is PRHDT and CDR2 is FYEKMQ (reference sequence). CDR3 length: 15 amino acids. In nucleotides, the CDR3 is TGTGCCAGCAGCTTAGCAGGGTCCTTTAACTATGGCTACACCTTC. Its translation is CASSLAGSFNYGYTF.

This chain uses TRBV9 with TRBJ2-5; D gene uncertain. The V gene's germline CDR1 is SGDLS and CDR2 YYNGEE. CDR3 length: 12 amino acids. Trimming left V 2 bases short and J 5 bases short, with 7 bases between. The CDR3 region is CASSVSSETQYF. CDR3 nucleotides: TGTGCCAGCAGCGTGTCATCGGAGACCCAGTACTTC.

The V and J genes are TRBV6-1 and TRBJ1-1; possible D gene TRBD1, 6 bases. Trimming removed 6 bases from V and 6 bases from J, with 26 bases in between. Germline CDR1 is MNHNS and CDR2 is SASEGT. The CDR3 covers 17 residues. The CDR3 reads CASSLFGQWTPAPEAFF. The CDR3 DNA is TGTGCCAGCAGCCTATTTGGACAGTGGACCCCGGCACCTGAAGCTTTCTTT.

The chain has TRBV5-1 and TRBJ2-1, with a tentative D call TRBD2 (5 bases). The CDR3 has 14 amino acids. Germline lookup yields CDR1 SGHRS and CDR2 YFSETQ. Trimming removed 3 bases from V and 7 bases from J, with 14 bases in between. The CDR3 DNA follows: TGCGCCAGCAGCTCCCGCCCGTCGGGGAATGAGCAGTTCTTC. This encodes CASSSRPSGNEQFF.

This chain uses TRBV5-5 with TRBJ2-2, with D hard to call. CDR1 and CDR2 (germline): SGHKS, YYEKEE (reference sequence). The CDR3 loop spans 15 amino acids. V lost 0 bases to trimming and J lost 6 bases, with 12 bases between them. CDR3 bases: TGTGCCAGCAGCTTGGGTCCTAGAATCTCCGGGGAGCTGTTTTTT. It is translated as CASSLGPRISGELFF.

This clonotype occurred many times. The rearrangement links TRBV18 to TRBJ2-6; no clear D. V was pared by 7 bases and J by 0 bases, with 10 bases between. CDR3 length: 15 amino acids. Germline CDR1 reads KGHSH; CDR2 reads LQKENI. CDR3 DNA: TGTGCCAGCTTACCGGAGTTCTCTGGGGCCAACGTCCTGACTTTC. It is translated as CASLPEFSGANVLTF. The variable domain in full, completed from reference TRBV18 and TRBJ2-6, reads NAGVMQNPRHLVRRRGQEARLRCSPMKGHSHVYWYRQLPEEGLKFMVYLQKENIIDESGMPKERFSAEFPKEGPSILRIQQVVRGDSAAYFCASLPEFSGANVLTFGAGSRLTVL.